This entry is about one TCR beta chain. What it recognizes is unknown. Production of TCR cDNA was by 5'RACE template switching, which also added a universal primer site and UMIs. TCRdb ran MiXCR on the 5' RACE reads and lists one entry per CDR3 protein. Found here are hundreds of thousands of distinct CDR3 sequences, approximately 8% of them singletons; the top ten hold 17%. These data are taken from a study of T cells after yellow fever vaccination. Across the whole study: SMART-Seq v4 Ultra Low Input served to prepare low-cell-number fractions. Study-wide findings and caveats: Post-booster repertoires contained most primary-vaccination clones again (96% CD4, 88% CD8). Clonotypes found in both CD4 and CD8 compartments made up a small share.

The CDR3 sequence is 15 residues long. V was cut by 5 bases and J by 8 bases, with 18 bases left in between. The V gene's germline CDR1 is KGHSH and CDR2 LQKENI. This chain uses TRBV18 with TRBJ1-4, with D uncertain. This TCR was recovered from a man between 18 and 35 years old who received the YFV17D yellow fever vaccine. The material sequenced was PBMCs, taken roughly 47 days after the first yellow fever vaccination. CDR3 residues: CASSVTTASEEKLFF. CDR3 coding DNA: TGTGCCAGCTCAGTTACCACGGCCAGCGAAGAAAAACTGTTTTTT.